These 29 T cell receptor beta chains were sequenced from one sample in a study of radiotherapy plus CTLA-4 blockade in lung cancer. Produced via immunoSEQ multiplex PCR; TCRdb's table is partial and in-frame only. The sample holds 70,000 to 90,000 clones, 85% to 90% seen once. The sample here was peripheral blood, taken from a patient treated with radiotherapy plus ipilimumab. The receptors stem from a human donor with non-small cell lung cancer who had stable disease on radiotherapy plus ipilimumab.

This chain joins TRBV5-1 and TRBJ2-2, with 10 bases identical to TRBD1. The V and J ends lost 6 bases and 6 bases, in that order; junction bases with no gene match: 8. CDR1 is SGHRS, CDR2 YFSETQ, per germline. The CDR3 extends over 15 amino acids. The CDR3 here is CASTYRTGGAGELFF. In DNA, the CDR3 is TGCGCCAGCACCTACCGGACAGGGGGTGCCGGGGAGCTGTTTTTT.

This clone was recorded a few times. The chain employs TRBV2 and TRBJ2-7, with 10 bases matching TRBD1. Unmatched junction bases numbered 8, after V lost 0 bases and J lost 9 bases. Germline-derived CDR1 and CDR2 are SNHLY and FYNNEI. The CDR3 contains 15 residues. CDR3 sequence (DNA): TGTGCCAGCAGTGAAGCCGGGACAGGGGTTCAGGTGCAGTACTTC. It is translated as CASSEAGTGVQVQYF.

This chain links TRBV9 with TRBJ2-7; perhaps TRBD2 as D (6 bases). The V gene lost 0 bases and the J gene lost 7 bases, with 11 bases spanning the gap. The CDR3 is 13 residues long. Germline V gene sequence: CDR1 SGDLS, CDR2 YYNGEE. The CDR3 bases are TGTGCCAGCAGCGTAGGGGGGGTGGGAGAGCAGTACTTC. Amino acids: CASSVGGVGEQYF.

V and J are TRBV6-1 and TRBJ2-1; D perhaps matches TRBD2 (6 bases). V was pared by 5 bases and J by 7 bases, with 18 bases between. Germline values: CDR1 MNHNS, CDR2 SASEGT. The CDR3 covers 15 residues. The CDR3: CASSSTGVWRNEQFF. For the CDR3, the DNA is TGTGCCAGCAGTTCAACGGGGGTGTGGAGGAATGAGCAGTTCTTC.

This clone was seen once. The rearrangement links TRBV9 to TRBJ2-1; D not resolved. CDR1 is SGDLS, CDR2 YYNGEE, per germline. CDR3 length: 13 residues. V lost 4 bases and J 3 bases, leaving 8 bases between the germline ends. CDR3 residues: CASSTGNYNEQFF. In DNA, the CDR3 is TGTGCCAGCAGCACTGGGAACTACAATGAGCAGTTCTTC.

The chain combines TRBV6-6 with TRBJ1-1; 8 bases align to TRBD1. The CDR3 length is 16 residues. Losses at the gene ends were 5 bases for V and 0 bases for J; bases not matched to a gene: 8. The germline V gene has CDR1 MNHNY and CDR2 SVGAGI (reference sequence). The DNA of the CDR3 is TGTGCCAGCAGTCCGACAGGGGCGAGATTGAACACTGAAGCTTTCTTT. Its protein product is CASSPTGARLNTEAFF.

This chain uses TRBV28 with TRBJ1-2; 8 nucleotides match TRBD1. Germline trimming cut 4 bases from V and 4 bases from J; bases unmatched to any gene: 5. The CDR3 length is 14 residues. CDR1 and CDR2 from the germline V gene are MDHEN and SYDVKM. CDR3 region: CASSSGGSVYGYTF. DNA for the CDR3: TGTGCCAGCAGTTCAGGGGGCTCGGTCTATGGCTACACCTTC.

The rearrangement links TRBV19 to TRBJ1-6, with 7 bases identical to TRBD1. Unmatched junction bases numbered 6, after V lost 8 bases and J lost 5 bases. This CDR3 region has 14 residues. Germline CDR1 LNHDA, CDR2 SQIVND (reference sequence). CDR3 region: CASGEGANNSPLHF. For the CDR3, the DNA is TGTGCCAGTGGGGAGGGGGCTAATAATTCACCCCTCCACTTT.

The chain couples TRBV7-8 to TRBJ2-1, with TRBD2 matching over 8 bases. Germline values: CDR1 SGHVS, CDR2 FQNEAQ. V gave up 6 bases and J gave up 5 bases; unmatched junction bases: 9. The CDR3 sequence is 15 residues long. CDR3 DNA: TGTGCCAGCAGTCAGACTAGCGCCAAGAACAATGAGCAGTTCTTC. Translated: CASSQTSAKNNEQFF. Drawing the rest from reference TRBV7-8 and TRBJ2-1, the complete variable domain is GAGVSQSPRYKVAKRGQDVALRCDPISGHVSLFWYQQALGQGPEFLTYFQNEAQLDKSGLPSDRFFAERPEGSVSTLKIQRTQQEDSAVYLCASSQTSAKNNEQFFGPGTRLTVL.

This clone occurred once. The chain links TRBV27 to TRBJ2-7; D remains unclear. This CDR3 region has 11 residues. Germline CDR1 reads MNHEY; CDR2 reads SMNVEV (reference sequence). Trimming took off 4 bases at V and 2 bases at J, with 3 bases between the two ends. CDR3 in amino acids: CASSSTYEQYF. The CDR3 nucleotides read TGTGCCAGCAGTTCCACCTACGAGCAGTACTTC.

This rearrangement joins TRBV10-3 to TRBJ2-3; 10 nucleotides agree with TRBD2. CDR3 length: 18 amino acids. Germline V gene lookup returns CDR1 ENHRY and CDR2 SYGVKD. Trimming cost V 3 bases and J 0 bases; bases outside gene matches: 9. The CDR3 nucleotides are TGTGCCATCAGTGACCCGGGACTAGCGACTACTAGCACAGATACGCAGTATTTT. Translating it yields CAISDPGLATTSTDTQYF.

This chain joins TRBV25-1 and TRBJ2-7; D is ambiguous. The CDR3 spans 13 residues. Trimming shortened V by 4 bases and J by 5 bases, and 12 bases separated the two germline ends. Looked up from germline, CDR1 is MGHDK and CDR2 is SYGVNS. This chain's CDR3 is CASSVNYWDEQYF. CDR3 DNA: TGTGCCAGCAGTGTTAATTACTGGGACGAGCAGTACTTC.

The chain has TRBV28 and TRBJ1-3, with D maybe TRBD1 (6 bases). V was clipped by 6 bases and J by 7 bases, with 16 bases between them. Germline-derived CDR1 and CDR2 are MDHEN and SYDVKM. This CDR3 has 14 amino acids. DNA for the CDR3: TGTGCCAGCAGCGTCGCAGGGGTGGGGAACACCATATATTTT. Translation: CASSVAGVGNTIYF.

The chain employs TRBV5-1 and TRBJ2-5, with TRBD2 identical over 8 bases. This CDR3 region has 19 residues. Germline V lookup: CDR1 SGHRS, CDR2 YFSETQ. J lost 5 bases, V lost 0 bases, and 18 bases had no gene match. This CDR3 reads CASSLVSGRAEALRETQYF. CDR3 in DNA: TGCGCCAGCAGCTTGGTGTCCGGGAGGGCCGAAGCCCTCAGGGAGACCCAGTACTTC.

The V call is TRBV5-1, the J call TRBJ1-4; D is undetermined. Trimming left V 3 bases short and J 0 bases short, with 12 bases between. From germline, CDR1 is SGHRS and CDR2 YFSETQ. CDR3 length: 16 amino acids. DNA of the CDR3: TGCGCCAGCAGCTCGGTCGACGGAGCAACTAATGAAAAACTGTTTTTT. It is translated as CASSSVDGATNEKLFF.

This clone appeared once. V is TRBV5-1 and J is TRBJ1-6, with D unclear. The V and J ends lost 0 bases and 7 bases respectively, with 8 bases between them. In germline, CDR1 is SGHRS, CDR2 YFSETQ. The CDR3 length is 14 residues. The CDR3 DNA reads TGCGCCAGCAGCTTGGCGCTGGGGAATTCACCCCTCCACTTT. Its protein product is CASSLALGNSPLHF.

The DNA of the CDR3 is TGTGCCTGGAGTATCACCGGGACTAGCGGGTACAATGAGCAGTTCTTC. Protein sequence: CAWSITGTSGYNEQFF. This sequence joins TRBV30 and TRBJ2-1, with TRBD2 matching 12 bases. The V gene end was trimmed by 2 bases and the J gene end by 4 bases; junction bases not matched to a gene: 6. CDR1 and CDR2 (germline): GTSNPN, SVGIG (reference sequence). The CDR3 is made up of 16 amino acids.

The chain links TRBV6-1 to TRBJ1-6, with no clear D. The CDR3 sequence is 12 residues long. Germline CDR1 is MNHNS and CDR2 is SASEGT. V dropped 5 bases and J dropped 13 bases, with 12 bases sitting between them. The CDR3, as DNA: TGTGCCAGCAGTTCGGGCCTTGCTCCCCTCCACTTT. Translated: CASSSGLAPLHF.

The V call is TRBV19, the J call TRBJ2-3, with TRBD2 identical over 8 bases. Germline V CDR1 and CDR2: LNHDA, SQIVND (reference sequence). CDR3 length: 20 residues. V trimming: 0 bases; J trimming: 0 bases; junction bases outside the gene matches: 14. Written as DNA, the CDR3 is TGTGCCAGTAGTATAGATCGAAGTGGACGGGCGGGAGGAAGCACAGATACGCAGTATTTT. This gives the protein CASSIDRSGRAGGSTDTQYF.

V is TRBV6-6 and J is TRBJ1-5; D possibly corresponds to TRBD1 (6 bases). Trimming took off 6 bases at V and 3 bases at J, with 15 bases between the two ends. Germline V gives CDR1 MNHNY, CDR2 SVGAGI (reference sequence). The CDR3 contains 15 residues. The CDR3 loop is CASSQTTGNNQPQHF. The CDR3 region has the DNA TGTGCCAGCAGCCAGACTACAGGGAACAATCAGCCCCAGCATTTT.

The chain carries TRBV4-1 and TRBJ2-2; 7 bases fit TRBD2. V gave up 3 bases and J gave up 4 bases; unmatched junction bases: 5. Germline V gives CDR1 MGHRA, CDR2 YSYEKL. The CDR3 runs to 15 residues. The CDR3 reads CASSQRTSSTGELFF. The CDR3 bases are TGCGCCAGCAGCCAGCGGACTAGTAGCACCGGGGAGCTGTTTTTT.

This clone was seen just once. V gene TRBV19 combines with J gene TRBJ1-2, with D possibly TRBD1 on 5 matching bases. From germline, CDR1 is LNHDA and CDR2 SQIVND (reference sequence). Trimming removed 2 bases from V and 8 bases from J, with 15 bases in between. The CDR3 runs to 14 residues. CDR3 bases: TGTGCCAGTAGTATATTGGGGCTGTACGGGGGCTACACCTTC. It encodes CASSILGLYGGYTF. Variable domain in full (rest from reference TRBV19 and TRBJ1-2): DGGITQSPKYLFRKEGQNVTLSCEQNLNHDAMYWYRQDPGQGLRLIYYSQIVNDFQKGDIAEGYSVSREKKESFPLTVTSAQKNPTAFYLCASSILGLYGGYTFGSGTRLTVV.

This clone was recorded once. The rearrangement uses TRBV7-9 and TRBJ2-5; D is undetermined. CDR1 is SEHNR and CDR2 is FQNEAQ in the germline V gene (reference sequence). Trimming took 0 bases from V and 2 from J, leaving 7 bases between them. CDR3 length: 14 residues. This chain's CDR3 is CASSLAARQETQYF. As DNA, the CDR3 is TGTGCCAGCAGCTTAGCGGCCCGGCAAGAGACCCAGTACTTC.

This clone was seen once. The chain uses TRBV6-1 and TRBJ1-5, with a weak D call TRBD1 (6 bases). V was shortened by 2 bases and J by 0 bases, with 14 bases between the two germline ends. This CDR3 has 17 residues. Germline values: CDR1 MNHNS, CDR2 SASEGT. Here the CDR3 DNA reads TGTGCCAGCAGTGAACTAACCGGACAGTATAGCAATCAGCCCCAGCATTTT. Amino acids: CASSELTGQYSNQPQHF.

This sequence joins TRBV11-2 and TRBJ2-3, with 11 bases identical to TRBD2. Germline CDR1 is SGHAT and CDR2 is FQNNGV. CDR3 length: 17 amino acids. V dropped 0 bases and J dropped 10; count of bases not matched to a gene: 12. The chain's CDR3 is CASSLDGRVSGGVSQYF. The DNA for the CDR3 is TGTGCCAGCAGCTTAGATGGGCGGGTTAGCGGGGGGGTATCGCAGTATTTT.

For this clone: One end of the junction varies from germline; a read error may be responsible. The chain has TRBV20-1 and TRBJ2-1, with D maybe TRBD1 (5 bases). This CDR3 is 11 amino acids long. CDR1 is DFQATT, CDR2 SNEGSKA, per germline (reference sequence). CDR3 loop: CSASRVNGQFF. The CDR3 DNA reads TGCAGTGCTAGCAGGGTCAATGGGCAGTTCTTC.

Here the CDR3 reads CAWSEGLAGVGEQFF. For the CDR3, the DNA is TGTGCCTGGAGTGAAGGACTAGCGGGAGTTGGTGAGCAGTTCTTC. The V and J genes are TRBV30 and TRBJ2-1; TRBD2 matches 13 bases. Looked up from germline, CDR1 is GTSNPN and CDR2 is SVGIG (reference sequence). This CDR3 comprises 15 residues. With V trimmed by 1 base and J by 9 bases, 6 bases remained unmatched.

This clone was found once. The chain uses TRBV28 and TRBJ2-3, with 7 bases identical to TRBD2. The germline CDR1 and CDR2 sequences are MDHEN and SYDVKM. V shed 7 bases and J 4 bases; nucleotides not matched to a gene: 14. The CDR3 runs 16 residues. The CDR3 loop is CASTGLQPPVADTQYF. The CDR3 DNA reads TGTGCCAGCACGGGACTACAACCCCCCGTCGCAGATACGCAGTATTTT.

This clone has just one count. V and J are TRBV9 and TRBJ2-5; 9 positions match TRBD2. After removal of 4 bases from V and 4 bases from J, the junction contained 5 bases not matched to a gene. The V gene's germline CDR1 is SGDLS and CDR2 YYNGEE. This CDR3 is 14 amino acids long. CDR3 protein: CASSPGTSRETQYF. As DNA, the CDR3 is TGTGCCAGCAGCCCCGGGACTAGCCGAGAGACCCAGTACTTC.